This T cell receptor beta chain was captured by sequencing in a study of T cells in localized non-small cell lung cancer. Remarks on this clone: What it binds is not known.

The protocol was immunoSEQ multiplex PCR, while the TCRdb copy is restricted to in-frame clones and leaves out a portion. Found here are some 20,000 clones, just over 90% of them singletons; the top ten hold around 7%. Study-level results: One tumor region alone was sequenced, and heterogeneity therefore remains possible. The appearance of a median about 62 of the top 100 tumor clones was seen in adjacent lung. Clonality peaked in uninvolved adjacent lung rather than tumor. Higher adjacent-lung clonality was associated with shorter survival.

The starting material was peripheral blood, obtained before any cancer treatment. The TCR comes from a woman aged 40 to 75 with stage I lung adenocarcinoma.

CDR3 in DNA: TGTGCCAGCAGCTTCGCGGGACAGGGAAAAGATACGCAGTATTTT. This sequence encodes CASSFAGQGKDTQYF. This sequence joins TRBV7-2 and TRBJ2-3, with TRBD1 matching over 9 bases. This CDR3 is 15 amino acids long. Germline trimming cut 3 bases from V and 5 bases from J; bases unmatched to any gene: 6. Per the germline V gene, CDR1 is SGHTA and CDR2 is FQGNSA.